The clone carrying this T cell receptor beta chain was seen only once. The antigen is not known. The source of the sample is a study of cytomegalovirus exposure and HLA in healthy donors. General study findings and limits: In vitro, three CMV-associated chains proved specific for CMV antigens. Later analysis identified several of the most significant clusters that appeared linked to common viral pathogens.

It was with 60 Vbeta and 13 Jbeta primers that the PCR ran. Clones were read by immunoSEQ multiplex PCR, and TCRdb kept only the in-frame ones, dropping some. The repertoire holds roughly 81,000 clones, with around 80% as singletons. The ends lost 6 bases at V and 3 bases at J; junction bases unmatched: 2. The germline V gene encodes CDR1 LNHDA and CDR2 SQIVND (reference sequence). The CDR3 is 13 residues long. The chain combines TRBV19 with TRBJ1-5; 7 bases fit TRBD1. This receptor was taken from a man aged 25 to 40 in good health and CMV-seronegative. Material for sequencing was PBMCs. The CDR3 DNA follows: TGTGCCAGTAGGACAGGGTACAATCAGCCCCAGCATTTT. It yields the protein CASRTGYNQPQHF.